This record concerns one TCR beta chain sequence. This clonotype was counted many times. The antigen this receptor binds is unknown. Qualities for individual bases were not recorded, and no much larger clone is one base off. The donors were roughly 40 Caucasian individuals from Russia, aged roughly 6 to 100 years, who were systemically healthy. Around 10 milliliters of peripheral blood were collected from each donor into EDTA-treated Vacutainer tubes. Ficoll-Paque density-gradient centrifugation was used to isolate PBMCs, with at least 6 million obtained per sample. Trizol reagent was used to extract total RNA from the PBMCs, yielding at least 5.5 micrograms per sample. Naive CD45RAhigh/CD27high T cell percentages were measured by flow cytometry on a PBMC aliquot from every donor. The sample comes from a study of blood T cells in healthy people across ages (dated by TCRdb to between 2014 and 2016). With regard to the full study: In model experiments, roughly one uniquely barcoded TCR beta cDNA molecule per two T cells was captured by template switching. The study measured age-related changes in TCR beta repertoire diversity using deep sequencing normalized with unique cDNA molecular identifiers. Four age groups were formed from the donors: young (average approximately 15 years), middle-aged (approximately 42), aged (approximately 60) and long-lived (approximately 80). To avoid experimental bias, donors of different ages were spread randomly across the sequencing lanes. For two donors (one aged 18 to 30 and one aged 80 or older), the study analyzed two additional independent replicas of 1 million unique cDNA reads from the same blood draw.

Library generation was performed with 5' RACE. TCRdb names Illumina HiSeq 2500 as the instrument used. A second PCR of roughly 6 to 11 cycles was run with a J-beta primer mix and a sample-barcoded 5' primer. A unique molecular identifier was introduced onto each TCR beta cDNA molecule by a template-switch 5' adaptor carrying 12 random nucleotides. Each sample yielded at least 2.5 million CDR3-containing paired-end reads. First-strand cDNA was synthesized from all RNA with the Mint cDNA synthesis kit, primed by a TRBC-specific oligonucleotide. Following uracil-DNA glycosylase treatment, a first 18-cycle PCR with universal primers M1SS and BC2_uni_R was performed on all cDNA. The authors' analysis ran thus. For normalization, 1 million high-quality reads, each with a distinct molecular identifier, were randomly selected from each sample. Instead of being binned into consensus sequences, reads with shared molecular identifiers were discarded. CDR3 identification, clonotype clustering and error correction used MiTCR with a Q25 quality threshold and the strictest error-elimination algorithm. Lower-bound total TCR beta diversity was estimated with a nonparametric unseen species model using Euler transformation. Using fastp at Q25 and MiXCR, TCRdb reprocessed the public reads and kept productive beta chains. Every entry covers one CDR3 protein and lists the most common genes and DNA from its rows. TCRdb's processing, not the study's, gives the V and J calls here. The sample records roughly 680,000 distinct CDR3 sequences, more than 20% of which are singletons. In total, the top ten clones hold approximately 3.6% of the sample.

The study at large found these results: Compared with the aged group, the long-lived group had more naive CD4+ T cells, fewer expanded clones and increased TCR diversity, suggesting age selection. Estimates of total diversity based on one million sequenced T cells were considered lower bounds and underestimates. Since profiling was done on bulk unsorted PBMCs, naive and antigen-experienced compartments could not be conclusively compared. Donor CMV infection status was unknown, potentially confounding age-related changes in expanded clonotypes. The percentage of naive T cells measured by flow cytometry correlated strongly with observed TCR beta diversity. Observed TCR beta diversity per million T cells fell roughly linearly with age, and a significant reduction was already apparent by age around 36.

The sample was blood. This TCR derives from a man between 65 and 85 years old in good health.

The nucleotides are TGTGCCAGCAGTTACTCGGCCTTACAAGAGACCCAGTACTTC. This sequence encodes CASSYSALQETQYF. The V and J genes are TRBV6-6 and TRBJ2-5; the D gene is unclear. V is cut by 0 bases and J by 2 bases, and the space between the germline ends is 7 bases. CDR1 and CDR2, looked up from the germline V gene (reference sequence), are MNHNY and SVGAGI. CDR3 length: 14 amino acids, cysteine to phenylalanine. The read is trimmed to its CDR3 DNA, 42 bases read in frame from base 1.